This T cell receptor (beta chain) came from a study of blood T cells in healthy people across ages (dated by TCRdb to 2014 to 2015). Regarding the study in general: Template switching captured roughly one uniquely barcoded TCR beta cDNA molecule per two T cells in model experiments. To track age-related changes in TCR beta repertoire diversity, the study relied on deep sequencing normalized with unique cDNA molecular identifiers. Four age groups were formed from the donors: young (average approximately 15 years), middle-aged (approximately 42), aged (about 62) and long-lived (more than 75). Donors of different ages were randomly distributed across sequencing lanes to avoid experimental bias. Two additional independent replicas of 1 million unique cDNA reads from the same blood draw were analyzed for two donors (one aged 18 to 30 and one aged 80 or older). Broad study findings and their caveats: Compared with the aged group, the long-lived group had more naive CD4+ T cells, fewer expanded clones and increased TCR diversity, a pattern suggesting age selection. Observed TCR beta diversity per million T cells fell roughly linearly with age, and a significant reduction was already apparent by age around 40. Estimates of total diversity from one million sequenced T cells were regarded as lower bounds and underestimates. The percentage of naive T cells measured by flow cytometry correlated strongly with observed TCR beta diversity. Since profiling was done on bulk unsorted PBMCs, naive and antigen-experienced compartments could not be conclusively compared. Donor CMV infection status was unknown, potentially confounding age-related changes in expanded clonotypes.

Systemically healthy Caucasian individuals from Russia, about 38 in total and aged roughly 6 to 100 years, were included as donors. Ten milliliters of peripheral blood were drawn from each donor into EDTA-treated Vacutainer tubes. PBMCs were isolated by Ficoll-Paque density-gradient centrifugation, with at least 7 million obtained per sample. Total RNA, at least 6 micrograms per sample, was extracted from PBMCs with Trizol reagent. Naive CD45RAhigh/CD27high T cell percentages were measured by flow cytometry on a PBMC aliquot from every donor. This clonotype has a handful of counts. Which antigen it targets is not known. No much larger clone is present one base from it, and per-base qualities are unavailable. The library was produced with 5' RACE. Sequenced on an Illumina HiSeq 2500. The second PCR ran for roughly 6 to 11 cycles and used a J-beta primer mix along with a sample-barcoded 5' primer. A unique molecular identifier was introduced onto each TCR beta cDNA molecule by a template-switch 5' adaptor carrying 12 random nucleotides. At least 2.5 million CDR3-containing paired-end reads were obtained from each sample. All of the RNA was converted into first-strand cDNA using the Mint cDNA synthesis kit, with a TRBC-specific oligonucleotide serving as the primer. Following uracil-DNA glycosylase treatment, a first 18-cycle PCR with universal primers M1SS and BC2_uni_R was performed on all cDNA. The paper's data handling went like this. For normalization, 1 million high-quality reads were randomly selected from each sample, with every read carrying a distinct molecular identifier. Instead of being binned into consensus sequences, reads with shared molecular identifiers were discarded. MiTCR, run with a Q25 quality threshold and the strictest error-elimination algorithm, handled CDR3 identification, clonotype clustering and error correction. A nonparametric unseen species model using Euler transformation provided a lower-bound estimate of total TCR beta diversity. In TCRdb, the public reads were trimmed at Q25 with fastp and aligned with MiXCR, with productive beta chains retained. Each CDR3 protein appears once, grouped with its most common genes and DNA. The V and J calls shown here were made by TCRdb, not taken from the authors' results. The sample table holds about 730,000 distinct CDR3 sequences, of which about 42% were seen once. 20% to 25% of the sample comes from the top ten.

The CDR3 measures 12 amino acids from cysteine to phenylalanine. Only the CDR3 part of the read is kept: 36 bases, read in frame from the first base. Based on the germline V gene, the CDR1 and CDR2 sequences are ENHRY and SYGVKD. At the junction V is shortened by 8 bases and J by 3 bases, with 11 bases in between. The sequence links TRBV10-3 to TRBJ2-7; the D gene cannot be named for sure. The sequence came from a woman aged 60-75 years in good health. Sequencing input: blood. The CDR3 protein: CAIGTPDYEQYF. The DNA reads as follows: TGTGCCATCGGTACACCGGACTACGAGCAGTACTTC.